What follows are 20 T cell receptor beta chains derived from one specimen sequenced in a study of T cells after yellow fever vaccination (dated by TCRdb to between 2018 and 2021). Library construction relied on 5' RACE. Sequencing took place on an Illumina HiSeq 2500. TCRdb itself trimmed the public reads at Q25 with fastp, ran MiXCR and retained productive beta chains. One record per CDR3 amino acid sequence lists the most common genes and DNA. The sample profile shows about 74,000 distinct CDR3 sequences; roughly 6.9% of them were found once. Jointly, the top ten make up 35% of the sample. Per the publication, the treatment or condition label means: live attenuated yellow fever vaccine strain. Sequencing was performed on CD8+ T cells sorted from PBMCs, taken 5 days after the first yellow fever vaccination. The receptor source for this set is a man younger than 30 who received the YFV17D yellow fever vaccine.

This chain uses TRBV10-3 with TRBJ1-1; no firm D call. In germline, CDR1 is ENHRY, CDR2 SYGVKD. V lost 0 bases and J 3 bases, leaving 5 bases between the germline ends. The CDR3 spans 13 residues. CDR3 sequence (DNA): TGTGCCATCAGTGAGTCGATGTACACTGAAGCTTTCTTT. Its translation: CAISESMYTEAFF.

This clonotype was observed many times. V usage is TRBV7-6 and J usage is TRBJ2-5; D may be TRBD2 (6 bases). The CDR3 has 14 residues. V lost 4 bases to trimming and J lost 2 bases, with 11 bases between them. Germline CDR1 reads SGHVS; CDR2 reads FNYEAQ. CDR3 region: CASSYLAFQETQYF. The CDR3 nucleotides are TGTGCCAGCAGCTACCTAGCGTTTCAAGAGACCCAGTACTTC.

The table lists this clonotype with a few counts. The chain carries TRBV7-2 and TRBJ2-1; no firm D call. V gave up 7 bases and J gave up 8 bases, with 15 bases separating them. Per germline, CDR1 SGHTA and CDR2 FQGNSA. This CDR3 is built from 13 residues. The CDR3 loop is CASNDPPSDEQFF. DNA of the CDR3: TGTGCCAGCAACGACCCCCCCTCCGATGAGCAGTTCTTC.

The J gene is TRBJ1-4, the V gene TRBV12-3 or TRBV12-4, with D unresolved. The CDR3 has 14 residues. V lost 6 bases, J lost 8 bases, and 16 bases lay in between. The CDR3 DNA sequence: TGTGCCAGCAGGGAGGACGGTCTGGGGGAAAAACTGTTTTTT. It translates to CASREDGLGEKLFF.

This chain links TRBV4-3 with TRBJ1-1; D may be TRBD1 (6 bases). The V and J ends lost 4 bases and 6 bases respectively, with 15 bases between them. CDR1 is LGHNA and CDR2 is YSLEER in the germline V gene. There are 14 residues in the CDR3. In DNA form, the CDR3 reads TGCGCCAGCAGCCTGGGCGGGGGGGCCGCTGAAGCTTTCTTT. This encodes CASSLGGGAAEAFF.

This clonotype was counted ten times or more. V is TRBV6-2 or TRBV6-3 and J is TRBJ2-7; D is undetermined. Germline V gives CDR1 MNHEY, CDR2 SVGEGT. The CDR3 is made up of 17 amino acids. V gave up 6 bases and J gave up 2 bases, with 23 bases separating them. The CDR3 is CASSYRHGGPPAYEQYV. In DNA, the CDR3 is TGTGCCAGCAGCTATCGTCATGGTGGCCCGCCGGCCTACGAGCAGTACGTC.

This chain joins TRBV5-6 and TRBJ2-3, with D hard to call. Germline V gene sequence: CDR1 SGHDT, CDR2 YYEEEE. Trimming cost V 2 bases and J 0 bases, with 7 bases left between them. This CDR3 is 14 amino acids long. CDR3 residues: CASSFPGSTDTQYF. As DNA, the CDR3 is TGTGCCAGCAGCTTTCCCGGGAGCACAGATACGCAGTATTTT.

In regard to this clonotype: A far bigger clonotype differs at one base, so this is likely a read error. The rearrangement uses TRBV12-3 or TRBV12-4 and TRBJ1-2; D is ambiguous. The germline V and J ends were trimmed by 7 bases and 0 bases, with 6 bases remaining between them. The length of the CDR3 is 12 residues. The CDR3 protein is CASTSANYGYTF. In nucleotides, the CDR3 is TGTGCCAGCACTTCCGCTAACTATGGCTACACCTTC.

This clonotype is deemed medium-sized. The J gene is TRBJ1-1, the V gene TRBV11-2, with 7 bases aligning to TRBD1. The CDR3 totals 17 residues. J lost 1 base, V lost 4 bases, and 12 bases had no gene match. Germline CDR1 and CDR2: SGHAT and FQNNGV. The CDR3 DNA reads TGTGCCAGCAGCTCCCCAGGGGGTACGGCAAGGAACACTGAAGCTTTCTTT. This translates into CASSSPGGTARNTEAFF.

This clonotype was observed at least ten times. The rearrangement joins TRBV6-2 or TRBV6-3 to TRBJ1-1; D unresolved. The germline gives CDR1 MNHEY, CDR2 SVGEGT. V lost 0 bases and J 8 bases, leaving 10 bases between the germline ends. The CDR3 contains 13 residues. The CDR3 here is CASSYSISGEAFF. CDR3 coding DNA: TGTGCCAGCAGTTACTCGATTTCTGGAGAAGCTTTCTTT.

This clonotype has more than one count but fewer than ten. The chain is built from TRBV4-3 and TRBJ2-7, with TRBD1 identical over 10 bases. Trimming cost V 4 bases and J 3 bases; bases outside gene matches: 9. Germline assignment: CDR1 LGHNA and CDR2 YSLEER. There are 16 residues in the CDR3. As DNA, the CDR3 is TGCGCCAGCAGCCTGACGGTGGACAGGGGGTACTACGAGCAGTACTTC. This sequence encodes CASSLTVDRGYYEQYF.

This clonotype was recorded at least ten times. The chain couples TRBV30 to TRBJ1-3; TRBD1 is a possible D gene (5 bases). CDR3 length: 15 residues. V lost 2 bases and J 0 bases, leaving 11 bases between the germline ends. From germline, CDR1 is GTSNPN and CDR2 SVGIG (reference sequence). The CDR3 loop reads CAWSLGPSSGNTIYF. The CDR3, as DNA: TGTGCCTGGAGTTTGGGACCGAGCTCTGGAAACACCATATATTTT.

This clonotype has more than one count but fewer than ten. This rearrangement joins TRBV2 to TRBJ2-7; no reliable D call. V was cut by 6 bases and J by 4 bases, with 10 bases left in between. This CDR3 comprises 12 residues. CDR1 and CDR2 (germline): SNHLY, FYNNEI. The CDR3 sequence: CASRDASYEQYV. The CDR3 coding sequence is TGTGCCAGCAGGGATGCTAGTTACGAGCAGTACGTC.

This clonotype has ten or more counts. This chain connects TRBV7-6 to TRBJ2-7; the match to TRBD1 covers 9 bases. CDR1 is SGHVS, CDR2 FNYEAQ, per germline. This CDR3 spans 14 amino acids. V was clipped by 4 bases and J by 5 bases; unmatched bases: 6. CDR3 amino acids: CASSWDTGGNEQYF. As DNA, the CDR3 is TGTGCCAGCAGCTGGGACACAGGGGGCAACGAGCAGTACTTC.

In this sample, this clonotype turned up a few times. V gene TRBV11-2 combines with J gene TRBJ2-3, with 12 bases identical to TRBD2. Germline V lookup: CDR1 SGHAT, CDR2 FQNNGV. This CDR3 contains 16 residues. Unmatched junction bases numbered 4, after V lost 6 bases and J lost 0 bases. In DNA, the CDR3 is TGTGCCAGCAGAAGGACTAGCGGGGAGAGCACAGATACGCAGTATTTT. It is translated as CASRRTSGESTDTQYF.

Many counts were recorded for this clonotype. CDR3 residues: CASSLTGGSYNEQFF. Written as DNA, the CDR3 is TGTGCCAGCAGCTTAACAGGGGGCTCCTACAATGAGCAGTTCTTC. The gene calls are TRBV7-6 and TRBJ2-1; the match to TRBD1 covers 8 bases. Losses at the gene ends were 2 bases for V and 0 bases for J; bases not matched to a gene: 0. Germline V gene sequence: CDR1 SGHVS, CDR2 FNYEAQ. The CDR3 is made up of 15 amino acids.

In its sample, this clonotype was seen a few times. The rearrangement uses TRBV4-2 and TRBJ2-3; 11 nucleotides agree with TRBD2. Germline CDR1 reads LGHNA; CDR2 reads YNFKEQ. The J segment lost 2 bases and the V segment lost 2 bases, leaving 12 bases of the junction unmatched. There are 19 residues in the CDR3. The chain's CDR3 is CASSQRRTRLAGYTDTQYF. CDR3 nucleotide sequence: TGTGCCAGCAGCCAACGACGGACACGACTAGCGGGGTACACAGATACGCAGTATTTT.

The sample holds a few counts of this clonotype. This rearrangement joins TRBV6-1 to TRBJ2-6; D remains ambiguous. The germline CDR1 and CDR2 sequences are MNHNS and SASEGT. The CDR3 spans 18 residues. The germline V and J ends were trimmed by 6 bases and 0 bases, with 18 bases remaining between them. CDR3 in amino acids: CASSPGPLSFSGANVLTF. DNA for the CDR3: TGTGCCAGCAGCCCCGGACCGTTGAGTTTCTCTGGGGCCAACGTCCTGACTTTC.

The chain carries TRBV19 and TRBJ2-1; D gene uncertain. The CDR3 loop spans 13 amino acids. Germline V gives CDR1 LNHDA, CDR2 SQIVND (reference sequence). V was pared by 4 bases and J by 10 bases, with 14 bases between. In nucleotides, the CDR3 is TGTGCCAGTAGTACAACGTCAGGTGACGAGCAGTTCTTC. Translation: CASSTTSGDEQFF.

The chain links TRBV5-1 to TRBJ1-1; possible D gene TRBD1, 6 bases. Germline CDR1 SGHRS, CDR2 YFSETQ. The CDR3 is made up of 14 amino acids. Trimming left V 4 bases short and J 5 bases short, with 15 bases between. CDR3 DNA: TGCGCCAGCAGCAGGGGGTTTGGGCGAACTGAAGCTTTCTTT. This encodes CASSRGFGRTEAFF.